Given below is one TCR beta chain in context. J lost 6 bases, V lost 2 bases, and 16 bases had no gene match. The CDR3 covers 17 residues. Germline V gene lookup returns CDR1 SGHTS and CDR2 YDEGEE. This sample was included in a study of shared T cell receptors in the human thymus. TCRdb keeps only in-frame clones here, not all; method: immunoSEQ multiplex PCR. This table has about 380,000 clones, over 90% appearing once. This receptor was identified in a human donor. V and J are TRBV5-8 and TRBJ2-7; TRBD2 aligns across 8 bases. The sample consisted of thymocytes. This chain's CDR3 is CASSLIGGASGSLEQYF. The CDR3 region has the DNA TGTGCCAGCAGCTTAATTGGTGGGGCTAGCGGGTCCCTCGAGCAGTACTTC.